Included here is one T cell receptor (beta chain) sequence, with context. Antigen unknown. The data are from a study of cytomegalovirus exposure and HLA in healthy donors. Overall study findings and caveats: Testing in vitro showed a few CMV-associated chains specific for CMV antigens. Versus the approximately 700-donor mean, an Asian-associated ancestry cluster reportedly showed fewer N-insertions in a later analysis. With later analysis, a missense DCLRE1C variant became linked to TCR beta V- and J-gene trimming.

The PCR made use of 60 Vbeta and 13 Jbeta primers. The repertoire was sequenced with immunoSEQ multiplex PCR; TCRdb's copy has only in-frame clones and lacks some. The table includes roughly 90,000 clones, approximately 80% detected once. The origin of this receptor is a man aged 18-30 years in good health and CMV-seronegative. The sample was PBMCs.

CDR3: CASSCGDRVHGYEQFF. The CDR3 DNA sequence: TGTGCCAGCAGCTGCGGGGACAGGGTTCATGGGTATGAGCAGTTCTTC. The gene calls are TRBV6-4 and TRBJ2-1, with 9 bases lining up with TRBD1. The junction had 14 bases not matched to a gene; V was cut back by 6 bases and J by 8 bases. The CDR3 covers 16 residues. Germline V gene sequence: CDR1 MRHNA, CDR2 SNTAGT.